Sequencing of this TCR beta chain was carried out in a study of T cells after yellow fever vaccination. Study-wide results and caveats: Abundant clonotypes from the bulk population could have been carried over as contaminants into FACS-sorted repertoires.

The CDR3 sequence is 15 residues long. Losses at the gene ends were 1 base for V and 7 bases for J; bases not matched to a gene: 5. CDR1 MGHDK and CDR2 SYGVNS come from the germline V gene. Notes on this clonotype: Its cognate antigen is unknown.

5'RACE template switching generated TCR cDNA, adding a universal primer site and UMIs. TCRdb processed the 5' RACE reads anew with MiXCR; each CDR3 protein has one entry. The sample contains about 500,000 distinct CDR3 sequences, about a sixth of which appear only once. The source of this sequence is a man aged 18 to 29 who received the YFV17D yellow fever vaccine. The source material was PBMCs, sampled 5 days after the first yellow fever vaccination. The V call is TRBV25-1, the J call TRBJ1-4; 8 bases line up with TRBD1. The CDR3 region is CASSESQGAGEKLFF. The CDR3 DNA follows: TGTGCCAGCAGTGAATCTCAGGGGGCCGGTGAAAAACTGTTTTTT. Filled out from reference TRBV25-1 and TRBJ1-4, the complete variable domain reads EADIYQTPRYLVIGTGKKITLECSQTMGHDKMYWYQQDPGMELHLIHYSYGVNSTEKGDLSSESTVSRIRTEHFPLTLESARPSHTSQYLCASSESQGAGEKLFFGSGTQLSVL.